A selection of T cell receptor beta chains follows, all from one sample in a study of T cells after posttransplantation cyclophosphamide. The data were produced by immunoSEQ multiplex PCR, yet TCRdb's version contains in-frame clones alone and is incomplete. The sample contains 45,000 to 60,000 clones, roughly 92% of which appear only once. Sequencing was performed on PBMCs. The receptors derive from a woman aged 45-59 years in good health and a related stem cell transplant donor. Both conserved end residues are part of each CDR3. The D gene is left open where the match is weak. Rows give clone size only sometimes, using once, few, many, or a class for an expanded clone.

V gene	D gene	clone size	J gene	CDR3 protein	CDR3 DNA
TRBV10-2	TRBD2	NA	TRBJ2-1	CASSESLSLAGGPNEQFF	TGCGCCAGCAGTGAATCCCTATCTCTTGCGGGAGGGCCGAATGAGCAGTTCTTC
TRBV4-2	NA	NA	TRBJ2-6	CASSQSNQGSGANVLTF	TGTGCCAGCAGCCAATCCAATCAGGGATCTGGGGCCAACGTCCTGACTTTC
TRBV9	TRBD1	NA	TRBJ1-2	CASSVAGQGGVNYGYTF	TGTGCCAGCAGCGTGGCCGGACAGGGGGGAGTGAACTATGGCTACACCTTC
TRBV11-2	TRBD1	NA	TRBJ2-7	CASSLGTGGEQYF	TGTGCCAGCAGCCTCGGGACAGGGGGAGAGCAGTACTTC
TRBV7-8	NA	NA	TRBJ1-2	CASSLVGGTDGYTF	TGTGCCAGCAGCTTAGTTGGAGGGACGGATGGCTACACCTTC
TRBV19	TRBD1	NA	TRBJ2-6	CASTPPGGSGANVLTF	TGTGCCAGTACCCCTCCAGGGGGTTCTGGGGCCAACGTCCTGACTTTC
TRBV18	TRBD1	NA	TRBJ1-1	CASSPGQGVNTEAFF	TGTGCCAGCTCACCAGGACAGGGCGTGAACACTGAAGCTTTCTTT
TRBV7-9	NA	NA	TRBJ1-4	CASSLGQYEKLFF	TGTGCCAGCAGCTTAGGGCAGTATGAAAAACTGTTTTTT
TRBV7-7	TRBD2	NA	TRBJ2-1	CASSLAWTSGSNEQFF	TGTGCTAGCAGCTTAGCGTGGACTAGCGGGTCCAATGAGCAGTTCTTC
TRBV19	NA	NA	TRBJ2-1	CASSIVGGSGNNEQFF	TGTGCCAGTAGTATAGTTGGTGGGTCAGGGAACAATGAGCAGTTCTTC
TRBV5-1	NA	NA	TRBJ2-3	CASRVEGPDTQYF	TGCGCCAGCAGGGTGGAGGGGCCAGATACGCAGTATTTT
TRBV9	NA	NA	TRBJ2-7	CASSAATGEGYEQYF	TGTGCCAGCAGCGCAGCGACAGGGGAGGGCTACGAGCAGTACTTC
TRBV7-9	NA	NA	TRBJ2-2	CASSPRQGISTGELFF	TGTGCCAGCAGCCCCCGGCAGGGGATTTCCACCGGGGAGCTGTTTTTT
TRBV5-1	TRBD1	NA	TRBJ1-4	CASSLTGGSFTNEKLFF	TGCGCCAGCAGTCTAACAGGGGGGTCCTTCACTAATGAAAAACTGTTTTTT
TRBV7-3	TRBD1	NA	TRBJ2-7	CASSAYRGDYEQYF	TGTGCCAGCAGCGCCTACAGGGGTGACTACGAGCAGTACTTC
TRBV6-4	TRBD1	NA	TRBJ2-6	CASSSGTASSGANVLTF	TGTGCCAGCAGTTCTGGGACAGCCTCCTCTGGGGCCAACGTCCTGACTTTC
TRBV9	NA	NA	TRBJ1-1	CASSVEGYTEAFF	TGTGCCAGCAGCGTAGAGGGGTACACTGAAGCTTTCTTT
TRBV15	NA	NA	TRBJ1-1	CATSRVSENTEAFF	TGTGCCACCAGCAGGGTCTCAGAGAACACTGAAGCTTTCTTT
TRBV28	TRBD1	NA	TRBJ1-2	CASSLVDRGNYGYTF	TGTGCCAGCAGTTTAGTGGACAGGGGTAACTATGGCTACACCTTC
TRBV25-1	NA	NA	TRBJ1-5	CASSEYGGVNQPQHF	TGTGCCAGCAGTGAATATGGGGGGGTCAATCAGCCCCAGCATTTT
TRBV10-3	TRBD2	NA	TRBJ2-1	CAISETLAGAYNEQFF	TGTGCCATCAGTGAAACTCTAGCGGGGGCCTACAATGAGCAGTTCTTC
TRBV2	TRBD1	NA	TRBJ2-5	CASRLDRGQETQYF	TGTGCCAGCAGACTCGACAGGGGGCAAGAGACCCAGTACTTC
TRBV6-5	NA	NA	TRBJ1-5	CASSYGGGFQPQHF	TGTGCCAGCAGTTACGGGGGGGGTTTTCAGCCCCAGCATTTT
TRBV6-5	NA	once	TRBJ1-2	CASSRGGEMNYGYTF	TGTGCCAGCAGTCGGGGGGGAGAGATGAACTATGGCTACACCTTC
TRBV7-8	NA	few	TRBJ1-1	CASSLARGTEAFF	TGTGCCAGCAGCTTAGCGCGGGGGACAGAAGCTTTCTTT
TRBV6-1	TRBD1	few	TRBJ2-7	CASGTGISYEQYF	TGTGCCAGCGGGACAGGAATTTCCTACGAGCAGTACTTC
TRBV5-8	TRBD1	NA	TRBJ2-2	CASSSYRGRDTGELFF	TGTGCCAGCAGCTCCTACAGGGGTAGGGACACCGGGGAGCTGTTTTTT
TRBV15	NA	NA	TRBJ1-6	CATSRDIANSPLHF	TGTGCCACCAGCAGAGATATAGCAAATTCACCCCTCCACTTT
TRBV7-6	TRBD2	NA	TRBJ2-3	CASSPRAGGGFSTDTQYF	TGTGCCAGCAGCCCGAGAGCGGGAGGGGGGTTTAGCACAGATACGCAGTATTTT
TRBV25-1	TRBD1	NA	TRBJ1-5	CASSETGDQPQHF	TGTGCCAGCAGTGAGACAGGGGATCAGCCCCAGCATTTT
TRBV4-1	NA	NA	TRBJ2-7	CASSHGGYEQYF	TGCGCCAGCAGCCATGGCGGGTACGAGCAGTACTTC
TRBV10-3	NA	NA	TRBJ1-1	CAISFDPLGSEAFF	TGTGCCATCAGTTTCGACCCACTAGGATCTGAAGCTTTCTTT
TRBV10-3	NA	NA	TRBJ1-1	CAISETVNTEAFF	TGTGCCATCAGTGAGACAGTGAACACTGAAGCTTTCTTT
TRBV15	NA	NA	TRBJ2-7	CATSAGRGRGVRSYEQYF	TGTGCCACCAGCGCCGGGAGGGGGCGCGGTGTTCGGTCCTACGAGCAGTACTTC
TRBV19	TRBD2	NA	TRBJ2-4	CASSIGTSGANIQYF	TGTGCCAGTAGTATAGGGACTAGCGGGGCGAACATTCAGTACTTC
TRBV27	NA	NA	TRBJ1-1	CASSLKGPVGAGNTEAFF	TGTGCCAGCAGTTTAAAGGGGCCGGTGGGCGCTGGGAACACTGAAGCTTTCTTT
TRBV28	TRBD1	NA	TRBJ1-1	CASTLGGQMPEAFF	TGTGCCAGCACTCTGGGGGGACAGATGCCCGAGGCTTTCTTT
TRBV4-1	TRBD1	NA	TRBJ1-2	CASSQERGQGRTYGYTF	TGCGCCAGCAGCCAAGAACGGGGACAGGGAAGAACCTATGGCTACACCTTC
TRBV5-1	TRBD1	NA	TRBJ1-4	CASSLDWTGYTNEKLFF	TGCGCCAGCAGCTTGGATTGGACAGGGTATACTAATGAAAAACTGTTTTTT
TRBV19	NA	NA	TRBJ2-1	CASSIENENNEQFF	TGTGCCAGTAGTATAGAGAACGAGAACAATGAGCAGTTCTTC
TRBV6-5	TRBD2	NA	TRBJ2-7	CATIMGAGGAYEQYF	TGTGCCACCATTATGGGGGCGGGAGGGGCTTACGAGCAGTACTTC
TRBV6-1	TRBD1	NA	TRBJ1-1	CASTLDRLNTEAFF	TGTGCCAGCACCCTGGACAGGTTGAACACTGAAGCTTTCTTT
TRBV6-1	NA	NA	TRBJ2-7	CATRREGSYEQYF	TGTGCCACTCGCCGGGAAGGCTCCTACGAGCAGTACTTC
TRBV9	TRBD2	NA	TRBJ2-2	CASSVGGLAGGTTGELFF	TGTGCCAGCAGCGTAGGAGGACTAGCGGGAGGGACCACCGGGGAGCTGTTTTTT
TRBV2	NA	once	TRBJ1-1	CASSGEMNTEAFF	TGTGCCAGCTCGGGGGAGATGAACACTGAAGCTTTCTTT
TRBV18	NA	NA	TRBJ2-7	CASSPGGGSDEQYF	TGTGCCAGCTCACCAGGGGGGGGCTCGGACGAGCAGTACTTC